Shown below are 23 T cell receptor beta chains from a single sample sequenced in a study of blood T cell repertoires in COVID-19. Some clones are missing from TCRdb's copy, which holds only in-frame ones; the method was immunoSEQ multiplex PCR. The table shows fewer than 350,000 clones, with about 86% occurring only once. Sample: peripheral blood. The origin of the receptors is a woman aged 60-75 years with active or convalescent COVID-19.

This clone was observed a few times. The chain combines TRBV4-1 with TRBJ1-4; 9 bases agree with TRBD1. Unmatched junction bases numbered 10, after V lost 0 bases and J lost 8 bases. This CDR3 has 17 amino acids. Germline-derived CDR1 and CDR2 are MGHRA and YSYEKL. CDR3 residues: CASSQDLGTGSREKLFF. CDR3 bases: TGCGCCAGCAGCCAAGATCTAGGGACAGGGAGCAGGGAAAAACTGTTTTTT.

This clone was observed a few times. CDR3 loop: CAGRTGPLNTEAFF. DNA of the CDR3: TGTGCCGGACGGACAGGCCCATTAAACACTGAAGCTTTCTTT. This rearrangement joins TRBV2 to TRBJ1-1, with 7 bases fitting TRBD1. CDR1 SNHLY and CDR2 FYNNEI come from the germline V gene. CDR3 length equals 14 residues. The V and J ends lost 11 bases and 2 bases, in that order; junction bases with no gene match: 11.

This chain uses TRBV6-1 with TRBJ2-7, with D uncertain. CDR1 is MNHNS and CDR2 is SASEGT in the germline V gene. Between the trimmed V and J ends, which lost 6 bases and 6 bases, there was a span of 18 bases. The CDR3 loop spans 14 amino acids. The DNA for the CDR3 is TGTGCCAGCAGCCCCGCTGGCTTTTCCAGCGAGCAGTACTTC. Translation gives CASSPAGFSSEQYF.

The chain couples TRBV4-3 to TRBJ2-5; the match to TRBD2 covers 8 bases. Per the germline V gene, CDR1 is LGHNA and CDR2 is YSLEER. The junction had 4 bases not matched to a gene; V was cut back by 1 base and J by 3 bases. The CDR3 has 15 residues. CDR3 coding DNA: TGCGCCAGCAGCCAAGGCCCACTAGCGGAAGAGACCCAGTACTTC. It is translated as CASSQGPLAEETQYF.

This clone turned up a few times. The V call is TRBV27, the J call TRBJ2-2; 8 bases align to TRBD1. This CDR3 has 16 residues. Germline trimming cut 6 bases from V and 3 bases from J; bases unmatched to any gene: 9. From germline, CDR1 is MNHEY and CDR2 SMNVEV (reference sequence). CDR3 loop: CASSLPGTGYTGELFF. As DNA, the CDR3 is TGTGCCAGCAGCCTCCCGGGGACAGGTTACACCGGGGAGCTGTTTTTT.

The gene calls are TRBV6-2 or TRBV6-3 and TRBJ1-5; D gene uncertain. This CDR3 contains 13 residues. Germline CDR1 and CDR2: MNHEY and SVGEGT. The V end was cut by 6 bases, the J end by 11 bases, with 17 bases between. The CDR3 is CASSRSATTAQHF. The CDR3 DNA sequence: TGTGCCAGCAGCCGCTCGGCGACAACGGCCCAGCATTTT.

V gene TRBV4-2 combines with J gene TRBJ2-3; D perhaps matches TRBD1 (6 bases). CDR1 is LGHNA and CDR2 is YNFKEQ in the germline V gene. The V end lost 2 bases, the J end lost 4 bases, and 7 bases lay between the germline ends. CDR3 length: 13 residues. The DNA for the CDR3 is TGTGCCAGCAGCCAACCAGGGGCAGATACGCAGTATTTT. Translation gives CASSQPGADTQYF.

The chain employs TRBV19 and TRBJ1-2; TRBD1 matches 8 bases. The CDR3 extends over 14 amino acids. Germline V lookup: CDR1 LNHDA, CDR2 SQIVND (reference sequence). V shed 3 bases and J 7 bases; nucleotides not matched to a gene: 7. As DNA, the CDR3 is TGTGCCAGTAGTATTGGAGCAGGGGGCCGTGGCTACACCTTC. This gives the protein CASSIGAGGRGYTF.

The chain combines TRBV3-1 (or the pseudogene TRBV3-2) with TRBJ2-1; D might be TRBD1 (6 bases). V dropped 2 bases and J dropped 9 bases, with 14 bases sitting between them. The CDR3 totals 14 residues. Germline CDR1 and CDR2: LGHDT and YNNKEL (reference sequence). CDR3 bases: TGTGCCAGCAGCCAACCCTACAGGGCTGGTGAGCAGTTCTTC. Encoded protein: CASSQPYRAGEQFF.

The J gene is TRBJ1-1, the V gene TRBV7-2; D is unclear. Between the trimmed V and J ends, which lost 2 bases and 1 base, there was a span of 5 bases. Germline values: CDR1 SGHTA, CDR2 FQGNSA. The CDR3 is 13 amino acids. Here the CDR3 DNA reads TGTGCCAGCAGCTTATCCCAGAACACTGAAGCTTTCTTT. Amino acid sequence: CASSLSQNTEAFF.

The chain carries TRBV19 and TRBJ1-5, with D tentatively TRBD1 (6 bases). Germline-derived CDR1 and CDR2 are LNHDA and SQIVND (reference sequence). The CDR3 contains 15 residues. Trimming took off 4 bases at V and 3 bases at J, with 13 bases between the two ends. The CDR3 DNA follows: TGTGCCAGTAGTAGCCAATCAGGGGCCAATCAGCCCCAGCATTTT. It is translated as CASSSQSGANQPQHF.

The rearrangement uses TRBV5-4 and TRBJ1-2, with TRBD1 identical over 8 bases. V lost 0 bases, J lost 11 bases, and 9 bases stayed unmatched. Germline CDR1 is SGHNT and CDR2 is YYREEE (reference sequence). This CDR3 is built from 14 residues. The CDR3 loop is CASSLEAKDRDYTF. The CDR3 region has the DNA TGTGCCAGCAGCTTGGAGGCTAAGGACAGGGATTACACCTTC.

V is TRBV5-6 and J is TRBJ2-2; tentative D call: TRBD1 (5 bases). Per the germline V gene, CDR1 is SGHDT and CDR2 is YYEEEE. Trimming cost V 2 bases and J 6 bases, with 11 bases left between them. The CDR3 length is 14 residues. The CDR3 region is CASSLPGRAGELFF. CDR3 in DNA: TGTGCCAGCAGCTTACCAGGGCGAGCCGGGGAGCTGTTTTTT.

V gene TRBV10-3 combines with J gene TRBJ1-2; D gene ambiguous. The V gene lost 2 bases and the J gene lost 4 bases, with 14 bases spanning the gap. Germline-derived CDR1 and CDR2 are ENHRY and SYGVKD. The CDR3 runs 15 residues. The CDR3: CAISEQGRAVYGYTF. CDR3 nucleotides: TGTGCCATCAGTGAGCAAGGGAGGGCTGTCTATGGCTACACCTTC.

This chain uses TRBV11-3 with TRBJ2-3; 7 nucleotides match TRBD2. Per the germline V gene, CDR1 is SGHNT and CDR2 is YENEEA. The CDR3 is 13 amino acids. V shed 6 bases and J 3 bases; nucleotides not matched to a gene: 3. CDR3 in amino acids: CASRRRGTDTQYF. The DNA for the CDR3 is TGTGCCAGCAGGAGGCGGGGGACAGATACGCAGTATTTT.

The chain combines TRBV6-2 or TRBV6-3 with TRBJ2-1; perhaps TRBD1 as D (6 bases). Germline lookup yields CDR1 MNHEY and CDR2 SVGEGT. Trimming stripped 4 bases from V and 4 bases from J, with 11 bases between. CDR3 size: 14 residues. The CDR3 region is CASSWGQGYNEQFF. The DNA of the CDR3 is TGTGCCAGCAGTTGGGGGCAGGGGTACAATGAGCAGTTCTTC.

This chain links TRBV6-5 with TRBJ1-2; D is unresolved. Germline assignment: CDR1 MNHEY and CDR2 SVGAGI. CDR3 length: 14 amino acids. Trimming took off 7 bases at V and 0 bases at J, with 12 bases between the two ends. Here the CDR3 reads CASTEERANYGYTF. CDR3 coding DNA: TGTGCCAGCACCGAGGAAAGAGCTAACTATGGCTACACCTTC.

The V call is TRBV11-3, the J call TRBJ2-5; a possible D gene is TRBD1 (5 bases). From germline, CDR1 is SGHNT and CDR2 YENEEA. CDR3 length: 14 residues. The germline V and J ends were trimmed by 1 base and 5 bases, with 11 bases remaining between them. CDR3 region: CASSLGRPGETQYF. The CDR3 DNA reads as TGTGCCAGCAGCTTAGGTCGGCCAGGGGAGACCCAGTACTTC.

The rearrangement uses TRBV7-9 and TRBJ2-6; 7 bases map to TRBD1. V gave up 1 base and J gave up 0 bases; unmatched junction bases: 6. This CDR3 spans 18 amino acids. Per the germline V gene, CDR1 is SEHNR and CDR2 is FQNEAQ (reference sequence). The CDR3 nucleotides read TGTGCCAGCAGCTTAGTAGGGGGCCACATCTCTGGGGCCAACGTCCTGACTTTC. Its protein is CASSLVGGHISGANVLTF.

This clone showed up just once. CDR3 DNA sequence: TGTGCCAGCAGCGACAGAGGGGGATCTAACTATGGCTACACCTTC. Its protein product is CASSDRGGSNYGYTF. The rearrangement links TRBV11-2 to TRBJ1-2; possibly TRBD1 for D (6 bases). Trimming removed 5 bases at V and 0 bases at J, with 13 bases between. This CDR3 has 15 amino acids. Per germline, CDR1 SGHAT and CDR2 FQNNGV.

The chain combines TRBV7-9 with TRBJ2-3; 15 nucleotides match TRBD2. Germline loops: CDR1 SEHNR, CDR2 FQNEAQ (reference sequence). Trimming at V came to 1 base and at J to 4 bases, leaving 0 bases not matched to a gene. The CDR3 consists of 16 residues. The CDR3, as DNA: TGTGCCAGCAGCTTAGGGACTAGCGGGGGGGCAGATACGCAGTATTTT. It yields the protein CASSLGTSGGADTQYF.

The V and J genes are TRBV27 and TRBJ2-7; D is possibly TRBD1 (6 bases). Germline CDR1 MNHEY, CDR2 SMNVEV (reference sequence). Trimming took 6 bases from V and 6 from J, leaving 12 bases between them. This CDR3 is 12 amino acids long. The CDR3 loop reads CASSLNRVEQYF. The CDR3 coding sequence is TGTGCCAGCAGCCTGAACAGGGTCGAGCAGTACTTC.

Note on this clone: The sample contains more than one DNA sequence encoding this CDR3. The gene calls are TRBV5-1 and TRBJ2-3; D might be TRBD1 (6 bases). CDR1 and CDR2 from the germline V gene are SGHRS and YFSETQ. The CDR3 is 14 residues long. Trimming removed 1 base at V and 3 bases at J, with 9 bases between. CDR3 DNA sequence: TGCGCCAGCAGCTTGTCCCAGGGGACAGATACGCAGTATTTT. Its translation: CASSLSQGTDTQYF.